This T cell receptor beta chain appears in the sequencing data of a study of blood T cell repertoires in COVID-19. The wider study: Samples came from the United States, Italy and Spain, spanning acute and convalescent COVID-19.

Authors' methods: Counts of nucleated cells, estimated from reference gene primer amplification, were obtained. The repertoire was sequenced with immunoSEQ multiplex PCR; TCRdb's copy has only in-frame clones and lacks some. The D gene and trimming were derived from the DNA, and the V and J assignments and clone size from that table. The repertoire holds about 160,000 clones, with 75% to 90% as singletons. CDR1 and CDR2 (germline): SEHNR, FQNEAQ (reference sequence). V dropped 5 bases and J dropped 1; count of bases not matched to a gene: 8. The CDR3 loop spans 16 amino acids. This chain links TRBV7-9 with TRBJ1-3, with TRBD1 matching 7 bases. The specimen sequenced was peripheral blood. This receptor was obtained from a man older than 75 with acute or convalescent COVID-19. CDR3 DNA: TGTGCCAGCAGCCGAGACAGGGTAGCTTCTGGAAACACCATATATTTT. As protein: CASSRDRVASGNTIYF. Full variable domain (outside the CDR3, taken from reference TRBV7-9 and TRBJ1-3): DTGVSQNPRHKITKRGQNVTFRCDPISEHNRLYWYRQTLGQGPEFLTYFQNEAQLEKSRLLSDRFSAERPKGSFSTLEIQRTEQGDSAMYLCASSRDRVASGNTIYFGEGSWLTVV.